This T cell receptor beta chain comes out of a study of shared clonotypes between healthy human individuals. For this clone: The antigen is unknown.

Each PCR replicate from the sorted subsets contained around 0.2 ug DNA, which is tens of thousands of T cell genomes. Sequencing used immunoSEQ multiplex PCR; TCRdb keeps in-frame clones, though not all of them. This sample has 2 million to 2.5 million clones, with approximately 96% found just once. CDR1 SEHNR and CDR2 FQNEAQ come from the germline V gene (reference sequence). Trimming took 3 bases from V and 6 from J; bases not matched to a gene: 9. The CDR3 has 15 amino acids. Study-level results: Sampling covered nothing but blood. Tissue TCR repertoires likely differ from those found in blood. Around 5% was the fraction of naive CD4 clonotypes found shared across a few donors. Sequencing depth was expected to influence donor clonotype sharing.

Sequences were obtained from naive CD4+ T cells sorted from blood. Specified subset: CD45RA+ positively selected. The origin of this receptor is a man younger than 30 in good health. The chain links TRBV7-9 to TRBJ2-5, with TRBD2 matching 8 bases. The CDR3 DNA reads TGTGCCAGCAGCTTGGGTAGCGGGGTGAGCAAGACCCAGTACTTC. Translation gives CASSLGSGVSKTQYF. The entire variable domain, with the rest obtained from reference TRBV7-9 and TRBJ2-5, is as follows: DTGVSQNPRHKITKRGQNVTFRCDPISEHNRLYWYRQTLGQGPEFLTYFQNEAQLEKSRLLSDRFSAERPKGSFSTLEIQRTEQGDSAMYLCASSLGSGVSKTQYFGPGTRLLVL.